These 22 T cell receptor beta chains came from one sample sequenced in a study of glioma-infiltrating T cells. Amplification of TCR alpha and beta CDR3 regions from RNA used iRepertoire nested multiplex PCR. TCRdb reprocessed the multiplex PCR reads via MiXCR and lists one record per CDR3 protein. In the table there are some 40,000 distinct CDR3 sequences, 20% to 25% of which are singletons. Source material: glioma tissue, nonneoplastic brain tissue, or PBMCs (not recorded which). These receptors were collected from a human donor with low-grade glioma or glioblastoma, undergoing nonglioma brain surgery, or in good health (not recorded which).

There are a few counts of this clonotype. V gene TRBV12-3 or TRBV12-4 combines with J gene TRBJ2-1, with TRBD2 matching over 10 bases. V lost 2 bases and J lost 0; bases outside the gene matches: 4. The CDR3 loop spans 17 amino acids. CDR3 protein: CASSLSGGVSSYNEQFF. CDR3 coding DNA: TGTGCCAGCAGTTTAAGCGGGGGGGTGAGCTCCTACAATGAGCAGTTCTTC.

On this clonotype: A single base separates this from a much larger clone, so it may be a read error. The genes are TRBV19 and TRBJ1-1; D possibly corresponds to TRBD1 (5 bases). CDR1 is LNHDA and CDR2 is SQIVND in the germline V gene (reference sequence). The CDR3 sequence is 14 residues long. DNA of the CDR3: TGTGCCGGTAGCCCCGGGACTTCGAACACTGAAGCTTTCTTT. Protein: CAGSPGTSNTEAFF.

This clonotype appeared many times. This chain connects TRBV25-1 to TRBJ1-2; D gene unclear. Germline V gene sequence: CDR1 MGHDK, CDR2 SYGVNS. The CDR3 has 12 amino acids. V was shortened by 7 bases and J by 2 bases, with 8 bases between the two germline ends. The CDR3 region has the DNA TGTGCCAGCAAGCGGGAGAACTATGGCTACACCTTC. Its translation is CASKRENYGYTF.

This clonotype was seen at least ten times. The V call is TRBV7-9, the J call TRBJ1-3; D perhaps matches TRBD1 (5 bases). Per germline, CDR1 SEHNR and CDR2 FQNEAQ (reference sequence). The CDR3 is 16 amino acids. V was trimmed by 5 bases and J by 2 bases, leaving 16 bases between them. CDR3 sequence reads: CASSPSPGVAGNTIYF. The DNA of the CDR3 is TGTGCCAGCAGCCCATCCCCGGGGGTGGCTGGAAACACCATATATTTT. The entire variable domain, with the rest obtained from reference TRBV7-9 and TRBJ1-3, is as follows: DTGVSQNPRHKITKRGQNVTFRCDPISEHNRLYWYRQTLGQGPEFLTYFQNEAQLEKSRLLSDRFSAERPKGSFSTLEIQRTEQGDSAMYLCASSPSPGVAGNTIYFGEGSWLTVV.

There are many counts of this clonotype. The rearrangement uses TRBV4-2 and TRBJ1-3, with 7 bases lining up with TRBD1. Trimming at V came to 0 bases and at J to 7 bases, leaving 9 bases not matched to a gene. From germline, CDR1 is LGHNA and CDR2 YNFKEQ. The CDR3 totals 16 residues. This chain's CDR3 is CASSQDRTGGANTIYF. CDR3 DNA: TGTGCCAGCAGCCAAGATAGGACAGGAGGGGCTAACACCATATATTTT.

This chain links TRBV29-1 with TRBJ2-7; D gene unclear. The V and J ends lost 6 bases and 2 bases respectively, with 17 bases between them. The CDR3 is made up of 14 amino acids. Germline V gives CDR1 SQVTM, CDR2 ANQGSEA. The CDR3 DNA reads TGCAGCGTCCGCTTGACCCTCCCCGCCTACGAGCAGTACTTC. Amino acids: CSVRLTLPAYEQYF.

The chain carries TRBV5-6 and TRBJ2-7; TRBD1 is a possible D gene (6 bases). Trimming left V 4 bases short and J 2 bases short, with 13 bases between. CDR1 is SGHDT and CDR2 is YYEEEE in the germline V gene. This CDR3 comprises 14 residues. CDR3 bases: TGTGCCAGCAGCACGACAGGTGTAACCTACGAGCAGTACTTC. Translating gives CASSTTGVTYEQYF.

The chain employs TRBV19 and TRBJ2-1; 13 bases are shared with TRBD2. V shed 1 base, J shed 9 bases, and the junction held 6 bases outside the gene matches. The CDR3 covers 16 residues. Germline-derived CDR1 and CDR2 are LNHDA and SQIVND (reference sequence). CDR3 region: CASSIVGLAGEVEQFF. The CDR3 bases are TGTGCCAGTAGTATAGTCGGACTAGCGGGGGAGGTTGAGCAGTTCTTC.

This clonotype has a count of ten or more. In DNA, the CDR3 is TGTGCCAGCAGCTTAGAATTGGGCGAGCAGTACGTC. Its translation: CASSLELGEQYV. The chain combines TRBV7-9 with TRBJ2-7; D uncertain. The germline V gene has CDR1 SEHNR and CDR2 FQNEAQ (reference sequence). With 1 base removed from V and 6 bases from J, the gap between germline ends came to 7 bases. The CDR3 totals 12 residues.

This chain uses TRBV14 with TRBJ2-2, with D tentatively TRBD1 (6 bases). The germline CDR1 and CDR2 sequences are SGHDN and FVKESK. CDR3 size: 16 residues. V gave up 4 bases and J gave up 3 bases, with 15 bases separating them. This CDR3 reads CASSPPGHGYTGELFF. The CDR3 bases are TGTGCCAGCAGCCCGCCGGGACACGGGTACACCGGGGAGCTGTTTTTT.

This chain links TRBV13 with TRBJ2-2; 7 bases fit TRBD2. The CDR3 consists of 15 residues. Looked up from germline, CDR1 is PRHDT and CDR2 is FYEKMQ (reference sequence). V lost 6 bases and J lost 1; bases outside the gene matches: 5. The CDR3 DNA reads as TGTGCCAGCAGGAGCGGGGAGCTGAACACCGGGGAGCTGTTTTTT. It is translated as CASRSGELNTGELFF.

On this clonotype: A read error is possible here, since a much larger clone lies one base away. The rearrangement joins TRBV5-4 to TRBJ1-2; D is unresolved. The CDR3 runs to 14 residues. Germline V gene sequence: CDR1 SGHNT, CDR2 YYREEE (reference sequence). CDR3 nucleotide sequence: TGTGCCAGCAGCTCGTCTGGAACTAACTATGACTACACCTTC. This sequence encodes CASSSSGTNYDYTF.

This clonotype was seen at least ten times. The V gene is TRBV28, the J gene TRBJ2-7; TRBD2 matches 7 bases. CDR1 and CDR2 (germline): MDHEN, SYDVKM. The trim removed 10 bases at V and 0 bases at J, leaving 9 bases unmatched. The CDR3 is 14 residues long. The CDR3 DNA is TGTGCCAACCAGTGGACTAGGAGCTCCTACGAGCAGTACGTC. Translating gives CANQWTRSSYEQYV.

This clonotype was found many times. The chain employs TRBV20-1 and TRBJ1-5; D possibly corresponds to TRBD1 (5 bases). Germline V gene data show CDR1 as DFQATT and CDR2 as SNEGSKA (reference sequence). This CDR3 contains 16 residues. The V end was cut by 5 bases, the J end by 2 bases, with 19 bases between. The CDR3 nucleotides are TGCAGTGCTCCGCGAGGGGAAGGGGTGGGCAATCAGCCCCAGCATTTT. Its protein product is CSAPRGEGVGNQPQHF.

The chain combines TRBV19 with TRBJ1-6; D might be TRBD1 (6 bases). The V gene lost 11 bases and the J gene lost 2 bases, with 10 bases spanning the gap. This CDR3 comprises 13 residues. Germline V gene sequence: CDR1 LNHDA, CDR2 SQIVND (reference sequence). CDR3 amino acids: CALGDTYNSPLHF. CDR3 coding DNA: TGTGCCTTAGGGGACACCTATAATTCACCCCTCCACTTT.

Ten or more counts support this clonotype. The chain carries TRBV7-9 and TRBJ1-3; D is ambiguous. This CDR3 has 13 amino acids. Germline V gene sequence: CDR1 SEHNR, CDR2 FQNEAQ (reference sequence). Trimming left V 5 bases short and J 4 bases short, with 9 bases between. CDR3 sequence reads: CASSRGRGNTIYF. In DNA, the CDR3 is TGTGCCAGCAGCAGAGGACGGGGAAACACCATATATTTT.

This clonotype was recorded at least ten times. This rearrangement joins TRBV28 to TRBJ2-3, with 11 bases identical to TRBD1. V was pared by 5 bases and J by 2 bases, with 6 bases of the junction left unmatched. Germline V gives CDR1 MDHEN, CDR2 SYDVKM. This CDR3 has 16 residues. In DNA, the CDR3 is TGTGCCAGCAGTGAAGGGACAGGGGGTTCCACAGATACGCAGTATTTT. Translated: CASSEGTGGSTDTQYF.

This clonotype was counted many times. The chain links TRBV20-1 to TRBJ1-1; no reliable D call. V was pared by 3 bases and J by 5 bases, with 10 bases between. CDR1 DFQATT and CDR2 SNEGSKA come from the germline V gene (reference sequence). This CDR3 comprises 12 residues. The CDR3 region has the DNA TGCAGTGCTAGTGCGGGGAAAACTGAAGCTTTCTTT. This encodes CSASAGKTEAFF.

This clonotype was recorded many times. V and J are TRBV20-1 and TRBJ2-7; 11 nucleotides line up with TRBD2. The CDR3 runs 16 residues. Germline CDR1 DFQATT, CDR2 SNEGSKA (reference sequence). J lost 0 bases, V lost 2 bases, and 6 bases had no gene match. The CDR3 region is CSARTTSGKSSYEQYF. The CDR3 region has the DNA TGCAGTGCTAGAACGACTAGCGGGAAGAGCTCCTACGAGCAGTACTTC.

This clonotype was recorded at least ten times. The CDR3 region is CAISRFREDSPLHF. The CDR3 DNA reads TGTGCCATCAGCCGGTTTCGAGAAGATTCACCCCTCCACTTT. The chain employs TRBV10-3 and TRBJ1-6; D is unclear. V was trimmed by 6 bases and J by 8 bases, leaving 14 bases between them. This CDR3 is 14 amino acids long. CDR1 and CDR2 (germline): ENHRY, SYGVKD.

The chain has TRBV19 and TRBJ2-1; D ambiguous. With 5 bases removed from V and 5 bases from J, the gap between germline ends came to 10 bases. This CDR3 comprises 13 residues. Germline V CDR1 and CDR2: LNHDA, SQIVND (reference sequence). The DNA of the CDR3 is TGTGCCAGTAGTGTGATGCTTGACAATGAGCAGTTCTTC. Protein sequence: CASSVMLDNEQFF.

This clonotype has at least ten counts. The V and J genes are TRBV12-3 or TRBV12-4 and TRBJ1-4, with 7 bases fitting TRBD1. J gave up 4 bases and V 5 bases, and 4 bases lay outside the gene matches. This CDR3 comprises 14 residues. CDR3 sequence reads: CASSPGQSNEKLFF. CDR3 DNA sequence: TGTGCCAGCAGTCCGGGACAGAGTAATGAAAAACTGTTTTTT.